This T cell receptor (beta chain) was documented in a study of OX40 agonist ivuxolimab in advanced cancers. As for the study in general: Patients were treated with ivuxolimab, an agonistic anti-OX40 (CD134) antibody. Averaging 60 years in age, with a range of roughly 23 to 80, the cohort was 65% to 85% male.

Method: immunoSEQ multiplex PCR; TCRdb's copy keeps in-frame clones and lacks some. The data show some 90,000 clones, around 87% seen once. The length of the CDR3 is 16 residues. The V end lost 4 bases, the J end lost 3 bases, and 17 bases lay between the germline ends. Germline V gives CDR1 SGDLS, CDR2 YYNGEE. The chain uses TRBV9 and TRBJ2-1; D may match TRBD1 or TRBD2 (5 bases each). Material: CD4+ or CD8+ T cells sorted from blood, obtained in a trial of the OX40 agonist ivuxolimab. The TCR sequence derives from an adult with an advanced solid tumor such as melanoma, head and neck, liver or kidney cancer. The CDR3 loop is CASSTSGAVHYNEQFF. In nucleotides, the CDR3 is TGTGCCAGCAGCACCTCCGGGGCAGTTCACTACAATGAGCAGTTCTTC.